This entry lists 13 T cell receptor beta chains sequenced from one sample in a study of T cell responses to AZD1222 COVID-19 vaccine. TCRdb's copy holds only in-frame clones and misses some; the assay was immunoSEQ multiplex PCR. Of approximately 140,000 clones in the sample, more than 80% were seen once. The sequenced sample was peripheral blood, obtained on day 0 of MenACWY control vaccination. These TCRs come from an adult in good health.

The chain employs TRBV27 and TRBJ2-1; D gene unclear. Germline lookup yields CDR1 MNHEY and CDR2 SMNVEV (reference sequence). The CDR3 is made up of 15 amino acids. Trimming removed 5 bases from V and 0 bases from J, with 11 bases in between. DNA for the CDR3: TGTGCCAGCAGTGCCTGGCGGACCTCCTACAATGAGCAGTTCTTC. Amino acids: CASSAWRTSYNEQFF.

CDR3 DNA sequence: TGTGCCAGCAACCCAACCCAGGGAGCGGGCGGGGAGCTGTTTTTT. It translates to CASNPTQGAGGELFF. V usage is TRBV7-2 and J usage is TRBJ2-2, with D tentatively TRBD2 (6 bases). Deletions cut 7 bases from V and 7 bases from J, with 19 bases between. Germline values: CDR1 SGHTA, CDR2 FQGNSA. The CDR3 contains 15 residues.

This clone was seen more than once but under ten times. The chain is built from TRBV12-3 or TRBV12-4 and TRBJ1-5; 8 bases align to TRBD1. The CDR3 runs to 12 residues. J gave up 7 bases and V 5 bases, and 1 base lay outside the gene matches. Written as DNA, the CDR3 is TGTGCCAGCAGTACAGGGGGACAGCCCCAGCATTTT. It translates to CASSTGGQPQHF.

The J gene is TRBJ2-3, the V gene TRBV28, with D possibly TRBD1 on 6 matching bases. CDR1 and CDR2 (germline): MDHEN, SYDVKM. With 2 bases removed from V and 0 bases from J, the gap between germline ends came to 15 bases. The CDR3 consists of 17 residues. As DNA, the CDR3 is TGTGCCAGCAGTTTACCAGTTACAGGGACCAGCACAGATACGCAGTATTTT. It translates to CASSLPVTGTSTDTQYF. The full variable domain, completed using reference TRBV28 and TRBJ2-3, is DVKVTQSSRYLVKRTGEKVFLECVQDMDHENMFWYRQDPGLGLRLIYFSYDVKMKEKGDIPEGYSVSREKKERFSLILESASTNQTSMYLCASSLPVTGTSTDTQYFGPGTRLTVL.

The chain joins TRBV13 to TRBJ2-3, with 7 bases lining up with TRBD2. CDR1 PRHDT and CDR2 FYEKMQ come from the germline V gene (reference sequence). The V and J ends lost 3 bases and 2 bases, in that order; junction bases with no gene match: 2. The length of the CDR3 is 14 residues. The CDR3, as DNA: TGTGCCAGCAGCTTCAGCGGGACCACAGATACGCAGTATTTT. This codes for CASSFSGTTDTQYF.

This clone showed up just once. The gene calls are TRBV5-1 and TRBJ2-1; tentatively, D is TRBD1 or TRBD2 (5 bases each). The CDR3 sequence is 17 residues long. Germline V gene data show CDR1 as SGHRS and CDR2 as YFSETQ. V lost 4 bases to trimming and J lost 6 bases, with 23 bases between them. CDR3 nucleotide sequence: TGCGCCAGCAGCCCGGGGTGGGCAGGGAGTTTCTCCAATGAGCAGTTCTTC. This codes for CASSPGWAGSFSNEQFF.

The chain links TRBV14 to TRBJ1-2; D gene unclear. This CDR3 comprises 13 residues. Trimming removed 4 bases from V and 8 bases from J, with 14 bases in between. Looked up from germline, CDR1 is SGHDN and CDR2 is FVKESK. In DNA form, the CDR3 reads TGTGCCAGCAGCCGGCAGGTATTTGACGGCTACACCTTC. Protein sequence: CASSRQVFDGYTF.

This chain uses TRBV4-1 with TRBJ2-7; the D call may be TRBD1 or TRBD2 (5 bases each). The CDR3 has 17 residues. CDR1 and CDR2 (germline): MGHRA, YSYEKL. The V and J ends lost 0 bases and 4 bases respectively, with 19 bases between them. The CDR3 DNA reads TGCGCCAGCAGCCAAGATAGCCGGGACCCCCCCGATTACGAGCAGTACTTC. The encoded protein is CASSQDSRDPPDYEQYF.

The CDR3 sequence: CASSLSSTDTQYF. CDR3 nucleotides: TGTGCCAGCAGCTTATCTAGCACAGATACGCAGTATTTT. The chain combines TRBV7-3 with TRBJ2-3, with D unclear. Germline assignment: CDR1 SGHTA and CDR2 FQGTGA. The ends were cut back, 2 bases at V and 0 bases at J, with 3 bases in the middle. This CDR3 is built from 13 residues.

This chain uses TRBV12-3 or TRBV12-4 with TRBJ2-7; D remains unclear. The V end lost 3 bases, the J end lost 7 bases, and 13 bases lay between the germline ends. The CDR3 covers 13 residues. CDR3 residues: CASSFLGSEEQYF. The DNA of the CDR3 is TGTGCCAGCAGTTTCTTAGGATCGGAAGAGCAGTACTTC.

The chain recombines TRBV2 with TRBJ1-2; D is perhaps TRBD1 (6 bases). The CDR3 covers 13 residues. CDR1 and CDR2 from the germline V gene are SNHLY and FYNNEI. Between the trimmed V and J ends, which lost 7 bases and 4 bases, there was a span of 13 bases. This CDR3 is CASNLQGIYGYTF. The CDR3 nucleotides are TGTGCCAGCAATCTACAGGGCATCTATGGCTACACCTTC.

The chain carries TRBV2 and TRBJ1-6; D is ambiguous. This CDR3 comprises 12 residues. Germline CDR1 is SNHLY and CDR2 is FYNNEI. V was clipped by 6 bases and J by 12 bases, with 12 bases between them. In nucleotides, the CDR3 is TGTGCCAGCAGCACAAGTCCGGGACCCCTCCACTTT. Translated, it gives CASSTSPGPLHF. Complete variable domain (other parts from reference TRBV2 and TRBJ1-6): EPEVTQTPSHQVTQMGQEVILRCVPISNHLYFYWYRQILGQKVEFLVSFYNNEISEKSEIFDDQFSVERPDGSNFTLKIRSTKLEDSAMYFCASSTSPGPLHFGNGTRLTVT.

J is TRBJ1-2 and V is TRBV10-2; TRBD1 might be the D (6 bases). This CDR3 contains 12 residues. V dropped 4 bases and J dropped 8 bases, with 11 bases sitting between them. Germline loops: CDR1 WSHSY, CDR2 SAAADI. This CDR3 is CASSAEGGGYTF. CDR3 coding DNA: TGCGCCAGCAGTGCGGAGGGGGGCGGCTACACCTTC.